The rows below give T cell receptor beta chains drawn from one sample of a study of PD-1 blockade in mismatch repair-deficient tumors. The method was immunoSEQ multiplex PCR; TCRdb's version includes in-frame clones alone and lacks a portion of them. The sample carries about 120,000 clones, 88% recorded once. The material was peripheral blood, obtained 72 weeks after starting pembrolizumab. These receptors all come from an adult with mismatch repair-deficient cancer. The CDR3 runs from the conserved cysteine through the conserved F or W. The D gene is left open where the match is weak. Some rows have no size entry. The others give once, few or many, or a class for an expanded clone.

j_call d_call clone_size v_call cdr3_aa cdr3_nt
TRBJ2-7 TRBD2 NA TRBV19 CASSPSTSDYYEQYF TGTGCCAGTAGCCCCTCGACTAGCGATTACTACGAGCAGTACTTC
TRBJ2-7 TRBD1 NA TRBV11-3 CASSYRGRDEQYF TGTGCCAGCAGCTACAGGGGGCGAGACGAGCAGTACTTC
TRBJ1-1 TRBD1 NA TRBV5-1 CASSSTGISGTEAFF TGCGCCAGCAGCTCGACAGGGATTAGCGGGACTGAAGCTTTCTTT
TRBJ2-5 NA once TRBV7-9 CASSQMALRETQYF TGTGCCAGCAGCCAGATGGCCCTTCGAGAGACCCAGTACTTC
TRBJ2-3 TRBD1 NA TRBV6-5 CASSYGDRSTDTQYF TGTGCCAGCAGTTACGGGGACAGGAGCACAGATACGCAGTATTTT
TRBJ2-1 TRBD2 once TRBV6-5 CASRLVGEGLNEQFF TGTGCCAGCAGACTGGTGGGGGAGGGCCTCAATGAGCAGTTCTTC
TRBJ2-7 NA NA TRBV7-9 CASSQGGTEKYEQYF TGTGCCAGCAGCCAGGGGGGGACGGAAAAATACGAGCAGTACTTC
TRBJ2-6 NA NA TRBV5-1 CASSLGPNSGANVLTF TGCGCCAGCAGCTTGGGGCCTAACTCTGGGGCCAACGTCCTGACTTTC
TRBJ1-5 TRBD1 few TRBV4-2 CASSQEQGQGGQPQHF TGTGCCAGCAGCCAGGAGCAGGGACAGGGAGGCCAGCCCCAGCATTTT
TRBJ2-5 NA NA TRBV27 CASSPSDPWGQETQYF TGTGCCAGCAGTCCGTCGGACCCCTGGGGGCAAGAGACCCAGTACTTC
TRBJ2-7 NA NA TRBV6-5 CASRFDSGTPYEQYF TGTGCCAGCAGATTCGATAGCGGAACCCCCTACGAGCAGTACTTC
TRBJ2-3 TRBD2 NA TRBV10-2 CASSDLAGVGTDTQYF TGCGCCAGCAGTGACCTAGCGGGAGTGGGCACAGATACGCAGTATTTT
TRBJ2-4 NA NA TRBV30 CAWRMGNIQYF TGTGCCTGGAGAATGGGAAACATTCAGTACTTC
TRBJ2-1 NA NA TRBV11-1 CASSFRARAEVDEQFF TGTGCCAGCAGCTTCCGTGCCAGGGCTGAAGTCGACGAGCAGTTCTTC
TRBJ1-5 NA NA TRBV28 CASSYGPRRPQHF TGTGCCAGCAGTTATGGGCCCAGACGCCCCCAGCATTTT
TRBJ1-1 NA few TRBV25-1 CASSGISGHGNTEAFF TGTGCCAGCAGTGGGATATCGGGACACGGGAACACTGAAGCTTTCTTT
TRBJ2-1 TRBD1 NA TRBV29-1 CSGGDRGGYNEQFF TGCAGCGGGGGTGACAGGGGAGGTTACAATGAGCAGTTCTTC
TRBJ2-7 NA NA TRBV9 CASSPMGRAYEQYF TGTGCCAGCAGCCCGATGGGACGGGCGTACGAGCAGTACTTC
TRBJ2-1 TRBD2 NA TRBV18 CASSPIFGRAPHNEQFF TGTGCCAGCTCCCCTATATTCGGGAGGGCCCCCCACAATGAGCAGTTCTTC
TRBJ2-2 NA NA TRBV11-3 CASSLGSNRVEFTGELFF TGTGCCAGCAGCTTAGGATCAAACAGGGTGGAGTTCACCGGGGAGCTGTTTTTT
TRBJ2-3 NA once TRBV7-6 CASSRELNTDTQYF TGTGCCAGCAGCCGCGAATTGAACACAGATACGCAGTATTTT
TRBJ1-2 NA NA TRBV5-6 CASSSGDLYGYTF TGTGCCAGCAGCTCCGGGGACCTGTATGGCTACACCTTC
TRBJ2-5 NA NA TRBV28 CASSRASRQETQYF TGTGCCAGCAGCCGGGCCTCTAGGCAAGAGACCCAGTACTTC
TRBJ1-5 TRBD1 NA TRBV27 CASRLTGVSNQPQHF TGTGCCAGCAGGCTGACAGGGGTTAGCAATCAGCCCCAGCATTTT
TRBJ2-3 TRBD2 NA TRBV11-1 CASTRTEGGGSDTQYF TGTGCCAGCACCCGCACCGAGGGAGGCGGGAGTGATACGCAGTATTTT
TRBJ1-4 TRBD1 NA TRBV29-1 CSTSGTGDEKLFF TGCAGCACATCCGGGACAGGGGATGAAAAACTGTTTTTT
TRBJ1-1 NA NA TRBV5-4 CASSLMGSEAFF TGTGCCAGCAGCTTGATGGGGTCTGAAGCTTTCTTT
TRBJ2-7 TRBD1 few TRBV25-1 CASIAGTGRHEQYF TGTGCCAGCATTGCCGGGACAGGGAGGCACGAGCAGTACTTC
TRBJ2-5 NA NA TRBV13 CASSPHGVTVKETQYF TGTGCCAGCAGCCCCCATGGAGTGACGGTGAAAGAGACCCAGTACTTC
TRBJ2-7 TRBD1 NA TRBV19 CASSTWTGRYEQYF TGTGCCAGTAGTACTTGGACAGGGAGGTACGAGCAGTACTTC
TRBJ2-7 NA NA TRBV19 CASSAVGGSIYEQYF TGTGCCAGTAGTGCCGTGGGGGGCTCTATCTACGAGCAGTACTTC
TRBJ2-7 TRBD1 NA TRBV18 CASSPPDRTYEQYF TGTGCCAGCTCACCACCGGACAGGACCTACGAGCAGTACTTC
TRBJ2-7 TRBD2 NA TRBV27 CASSPLAGGPGEQYF TGTGCCAGCAGTCCATTAGCGGGAGGGCCGGGGGAGCAGTACTTC
TRBJ2-2 NA once TRBV6-5 CASSYLGAGELFF TGTGCCAGCAGTTACTTGGGGGCCGGGGAGCTGTTTTTT
TRBJ2-5 TRBD2 NA TRBV7-3 CASSLTGGSAGAQYF TGTGCCAGCAGCTTAACGGGAGGGTCCGCGGGGGCCCAGTACTTC
TRBJ2-3 TRBD2 NA TRBV5-1 CASSSRGTSGISTDTQYF TGCGCCAGCAGCTCCCGGGGGACTAGCGGGATTAGCACAGATACGCAGTATTTT
TRBJ2-1 NA NA TRBV9 CASSVGPGQYNEQFF TGTGCCAGCAGCGTAGGGCCAGGACAATACAATGAGCAGTTCTTC
TRBJ2-7 NA NA TRBV11-3 CASSLAGQFYEQYF TGTGCCAGCAGCTTGGCTGGACAGTTCTACGAGCAGTACTTC
TRBJ2-5 TRBD1 NA TRBV11-1 CASSKRNRGQGETQYF TGTGCCAGCAGCAAACGAAACAGGGGGCAGGGCGAGACCCAGTACTTC
TRBJ2-5 NA once TRBV11-3 CASSLDSWDTHQETQYF TGTGCCAGCAGCTTAGATTCCTGGGACACTCACCAAGAGACCCAGTACTTC
TRBJ1-5 NA NA TRBV19 CASSISGNQPQHF TGTGCCAGTAGTATATCGGGGAATCAGCCCCAGCATTTT
TRBJ2-1 TRBD1 NA TRBV4-3 CASSRVMQGVQFF TGCGCCAGCAGCCGCGTAATGCAGGGGGTGCAGTTCTTC